These 6 T cell receptor beta chains were sequenced from one sample in a study of blood T cell repertoires in COVID-19. Method: immunoSEQ multiplex PCR; TCRdb's copy keeps in-frame clones and lacks some. The sample contains some 240,000 clones, 85% of which appear only once. Sequences were obtained from peripheral blood. These receptors all come from a woman between 65 and 79 years old with COVID-19, enrolled during active disease.

This chain links TRBV20-1 with TRBJ2-6, with D possibly matching TRBD1 (5 bases). The V end was cut by 3 bases, the J end by 2 bases, with 17 bases between. The CDR3 spans 17 residues. Germline CDR1 reads DFQATT; CDR2 reads SNEGSKA (reference sequence). DNA of the CDR3: TGCAGTGCTAGTAAGGGTATGGGGCAAACTGGGGCCAACGTCCTGACTTTC. Protein: CSASKGMGQTGANVLTF.

This clone appeared once. The V gene is TRBV6-5, the J gene TRBJ1-1; 8 positions agree with TRBD1. J lost 4 bases, V lost 5 bases, and 6 bases had no gene match. Germline V gene sequence: CDR1 MNHEY, CDR2 SVGAGI. The CDR3 has 14 residues. This CDR3 is CASSKGQDLTEAFF. The CDR3 DNA follows: TGTGCCAGCAGTAAGGGACAGGACCTCACTGAAGCTTTCTTT.

The CDR3 DNA is TGTGCCAGCAGTCTCCCGGTCGAGGGAAACACTGAAGCTTTCTTT. Protein product: CASSLPVEGNTEAFF. This chain uses TRBV2 with TRBJ1-1; D not certain. Germline CDR1 and CDR2: SNHLY and FYNNEI. V lost 5 bases to trimming and J lost 2 bases, with 15 bases between them. The CDR3 length is 15 residues.

J is TRBJ1-5 and V is TRBV4-3; TRBD1 might be the D (5 bases). The CDR3 consists of 16 residues. V was clipped by 0 bases and J by 7 bases, with 16 bases between them. Germline-derived CDR1 and CDR2 are LGHNA and YSLEER. The CDR3 nucleotides read TGCGCCAGCAGCCAAGAATTCACAGGCCGCTACCAGCCCCAGCATTTT. Encoded protein: CASSQEFTGRYQPQHF.

This sequence joins TRBV18 and TRBJ1-1; 8 bases line up with TRBD1. This CDR3 comprises 15 residues. The J segment lost 4 bases and the V segment lost 3 bases, leaving 7 bases of the junction unmatched. Per germline, CDR1 KGHSH and CDR2 LQKENI. The CDR3: CASSPLDRGGTEAFF. DNA of the CDR3: TGTGCCAGCTCACCCCTAGACAGGGGAGGCACTGAAGCTTTCTTT.

The genes are TRBV9 and TRBJ2-5; D gene unclear. V shed 0 bases and J shed 5 bases, with 14 bases lying between them. Germline assignment: CDR1 SGDLS and CDR2 YYNGEE. The CDR3 covers 15 residues. The CDR3 DNA reads as TGTGCCAGCAGCGTAGATTCGGCCCCCGGGGAGACCCAGTACTTC. Protein: CASSVDSAPGETQYF.